This T cell receptor beta chain was sequenced for a study of control samples from healthy donors and cancer patients (dated by TCRdb to between 2020 and 2021). Preparation of the library involved the immunoSEQ multiplex PCR assay. Sourced from immuneACCESS, this table was stored by TCRdb with only in-frame sequences that have V and J called. A share of the clones is absent; for the studies checked, an unresolved V gene accounts for under half, and the remainder has no known explanation. The sample profile shows 400,000 to 500,000 clones; around 90% of them were found once. The top ten clones comprise around 6.4% of the sample. Trimming costs V 1 base and J 4 bases, and their ends lie 10 bases apart. The CDR1 and CDR2 encoded by the germline V gene are SGHAT and FQNNGV. Spanning cysteine to phenylalanine, the CDR3 consists of 14 amino acids. Of the read, only the CDR3 DNA is kept; its 42 bases are in frame from base 1.

Turning to this clone: No antigen is known for it. No clone much larger than this one lies a single base away; base qualities are absent.

The V gene is TRBV11-2 and the J gene is TRBJ2-5; the D gene cannot be resolved reliably. This TCR came from a man aged 40-50 years with head and neck cancer. The specimen was PBMCs. The CDR3 region has the sequence CASSLGLVRETQYF. The nucleotide sequence is TGTGCCAGCAGCTTAGGTCTGGTAAGAGAGACCCAGTACTTC.